The count of the clone carrying this TCR beta chain is one. This sample is part of a study of blood T cell repertoires in COVID-19. Study-wide context: Donors in the United States, Italy and Spain gave samples during acute or convalescent COVID-19. Sources were T cells, B-cell-depleted T cells, or PBMCs; the material itself was cDNA or gDNA.

Trimming at V came to 7 bases and at J to 2 bases, leaving 4 bases not matched to a gene. The CDR3 spans 15 residues. Germline CDR1 and CDR2: SGHRS and YFSETQ. The assay was immunoSEQ multiplex PCR, and TCRdb's table has in-frame clones only and misses some. In the table there are around 320,000 clones, 90% of which are singletons. The study assigned cohorts using participant-reported clinical history. People in the exposed group encountered a COVID-19 case within 2 weeks before entering the study. The sample taken for sequencing was PBMCs or T cells enriched from blood (not recorded which). This receptor was taken from a woman in her 30s who had been exposed to COVID-19. V gene TRBV5-1 combines with J gene TRBJ2-3, with TRBD2 matching over 13 bases. The CDR3: CASLGLAGDTDTQYF. The CDR3, as DNA: TGCGCCAGCCTAGGACTAGCGGGGGACACAGATACGCAGTATTTT.